Listed here are 17 T cell receptor beta chains from one sample, sequenced in a study of shared clonotypes between healthy human individuals. The method was immunoSEQ multiplex PCR; TCRdb's version includes in-frame clones alone and lacks a portion of them. This sample carries under 750,000 clones, roughly 72% of them seen once, and the ten largest clones take approximately 1.8%. The sequenced material came from memory CD4+ T cells sorted from blood. Specified subset: CD45RA-negative fraction. The source is a woman under 40 in good health.

The chain has TRBV2 and TRBJ1-3; TRBD1 aligns across 11 bases. J lost 3 bases, V lost 4 bases, and 5 bases had no gene match. Germline V gene lookup returns CDR1 SNHLY and CDR2 FYNNEI. This CDR3 is 16 amino acids long. The CDR3 spells CASSAGQGAIGNTIYF. The CDR3 region has the DNA TGTGCCAGCAGTGCCGGACAGGGGGCTATTGGAAACACCATATATTTT.

The V call is TRBV29-1, the J call TRBJ2-7; maybe TRBD2 (5 bases). V was trimmed by 7 bases and J by 3 bases, leaving 22 bases between them. The CDR3 spans 15 residues. Germline assignment: CDR1 SQVTM and CDR2 ANQGSEA. The CDR3, as DNA: TGCAGCGCTGTGGGAAGCGGAACCCAACACTACGAGCAGTACTTC. Encoded protein: CSAVGSGTQHYEQYF.

This chain links TRBV11-3 with TRBJ2-5, with D tentatively TRBD1 (5 bases). Trimming stripped 5 bases from V and 1 base from J, with 14 bases between. This CDR3 contains 15 residues. Germline values: CDR1 SGHNT, CDR2 YENEEA. The CDR3 spells CASSPGAGPQETQYF. DNA of the CDR3: TGTGCCAGCAGCCCTGGGGCAGGGCCCCAAGAGACCCAGTACTTC.

The chain has TRBV9 and TRBJ1-3; D gene ambiguous. CDR1 and CDR2 (germline): SGDLS, YYNGEE. The CDR3 contains 14 residues. Trimming took off 0 bases at V and 2 bases at J, with 6 bases between the two ends. The CDR3 here is CASSVDYAGNTIYF. The CDR3 bases are TGTGCCAGCAGCGTAGACTACGCTGGAAACACCATATATTTT.

In its sample, this clone was seen a few times. The J gene is TRBJ2-3, the V gene TRBV6-5, with 9 bases fitting TRBD1. This CDR3 region has 14 residues. The germline V gene encodes CDR1 MNHEY and CDR2 SVGAGI. The V gene end was trimmed by 7 bases and the J gene end by 3 bases; junction bases not matched to a gene: 5. The CDR3 reads CASTIQGATDTQYF. CDR3 nucleotides: TGTGCCAGCACCATACAGGGGGCAACAGATACGCAGTATTTT.

Remarks on this clone: This likely traces to a read error, being one base from a far larger clone. The V and J genes are TRBV5-1 and TRBJ2-3; 7 positions agree with TRBD1. Germline values: CDR1 SGHRS, CDR2 YFSETQ. The CDR3 contains 15 residues. The CDR3 DNA reads as TGCGCCAACAGCTTGAATAGGGGGCGCTCAGATACGCAGTATTTT. This encodes CANSLNRGRSDTQYF.

As concerns this clone: Other nucleotide sequences in the sample specify the same CDR3. This rearrangement joins TRBV20-1 to TRBJ2-7; no firm D call. With 3 bases removed from V and 3 bases from J, the gap between germline ends came to 6 bases. This CDR3 has 11 amino acids. Germline V gene lookup returns CDR1 DFQATT and CDR2 SNEGSKA (reference sequence). DNA for the CDR3: TGCAGTGCTAGGGGCGGCTACGAGCAGTACTTC. This encodes CSARGGYEQYF.

This clone was picked up many times. The chain uses TRBV28 and TRBJ2-5; TRBD1 or TRBD2 may be the D gene (5 bases each). Germline CDR1 reads MDHEN; CDR2 reads SYDVKM. Between the trimmed V and J ends, which lost 5 bases and 0 bases, there was a span of 13 bases. The CDR3 loop spans 15 amino acids. CDR3 residues: CASSPAGTYQETQYF. The CDR3 region has the DNA TGTGCCAGCAGTCCCGCCGGGACGTACCAAGAGACCCAGTACTTC.

The chain employs TRBV19 and TRBJ2-5; D is unclear. The end of the DNA is better explained by TRBJ2-7, so the J call may be wrong. The CDR3 spans 14 residues. Germline V CDR1 and CDR2: LNHDA, SQIVND (reference sequence). The CDR3 here is CASSREFTSYEQYF. The CDR3 region has the DNA TGTGCCAGTAGTAGAGAGTTTACCTCCTACGAGCAGTACTTC.

This clone was detected once. The chain recombines TRBV2 with TRBJ2-7, with 8 positions matching TRBD2. Germline loops: CDR1 SNHLY, CDR2 FYNNEI. The CDR3 consists of 12 residues. Germline trimming cut 6 bases from V and 6 bases from J; bases unmatched to any gene: 4. CDR3 coding DNA: TGTGCCAGCAGCGCGGGGGGCCCCGAGCAGTACTTC. As protein: CASSAGGPEQYF.

This clone was picked up a small number of times. V and J are TRBV19 and TRBJ2-5; perhaps TRBD2 as D (5 bases). The length of the CDR3 is 14 residues. V lost 2 bases and J 1 base, leaving 8 bases between the germline ends. The germline CDR1 and CDR2 sequences are LNHDA and SQIVND (reference sequence). The CDR3 DNA follows: TGTGCCAGTAGTATACAAAGCGGCCAAGAGACCCAGTACTTC. Protein: CASSIQSGQETQYF.

This chain joins TRBV11-2 and TRBJ2-7; 8 nucleotides line up with TRBD2. Germline V CDR1 and CDR2: SGHAT, FQNNGV. The V and J ends lost 4 bases and 6 bases, in that order; junction bases with no gene match: 11. The CDR3 totals 15 residues. Here the CDR3 reads CASSSFLAGGSEQYF. The CDR3 DNA reads as TGTGCCAGCAGCTCCTTCCTAGCGGGTGGTTCCGAGCAGTACTTC.

V gene TRBV30 combines with J gene TRBJ2-1; 12 bases line up with TRBD2. The ends lost 2 bases at V and 7 bases at J; junction bases unmatched: 12. The CDR3 extends over 17 amino acids. Germline lookup yields CDR1 GTSNPN and CDR2 SVGIG (reference sequence). The CDR3 loop is CAWSQLRGLAGENEQFF. CDR3 sequence (DNA): TGTGCCTGGAGTCAACTAAGGGGACTAGCGGGTGAGAATGAGCAGTTCTTC.

The J gene is TRBJ1-4, the V gene TRBV6-1, with D unclear. The germline V and J ends were trimmed by 1 base and 0 bases, with 15 bases remaining between them. Germline lookup yields CDR1 MNHNS and CDR2 SASEGT. There are 18 residues in the CDR3. CDR3 nucleotides: TGTGCCAGCAGTGAAGAAGGCTCTGGGTGGACAACTAATGAAAAACTGTTTTTT. Its protein product is CASSEEGSGWTTNEKLFF.

On this clone itself: Other nucleotide sequences in the sample specify the same CDR3. The V and J genes are TRBV5-1 and TRBJ2-1, with a weak D call TRBD2 (6 bases). Trimming shortened V by 2 bases and J by 4 bases, and 13 bases separated the two germline ends. CDR3 length: 15 amino acids. CDR1 and CDR2 (germline): SGHRS, YFSETQ. CDR3 amino acids: CASSLSSGSYNEQFF. The CDR3 DNA reads TGCGCCAGCAGCTTAAGTAGCGGCTCTTACAATGAGCAGTTCTTC.

V is TRBV18 and J is TRBJ2-5; D remains unclear. Germline CDR1 and CDR2: KGHSH and LQKENI. V gave up 2 bases and J gave up 4 bases, with 5 bases separating them. The CDR3 has 12 amino acids. CDR3 nucleotides: TGTGCCAGCTCACCAATGGGAGAGACCCAGTACTTC. Translation: CASSPMGETQYF.

This clone has a handful of counts. The chain couples TRBV5-8 to TRBJ1-3; TRBD1 might be the D (5 bases). CDR3 length: 14 residues. CDR1 is SGHTS, CDR2 YDEGEE, per germline. Between the trimmed V and J ends, which lost 4 bases and 1 base, there was a span of 9 bases. CDR3 sequence: CASSNTGSGNTIYF. In DNA, the CDR3 is TGTGCCAGCAGCAACACAGGATCTGGAAACACCATATATTTT.